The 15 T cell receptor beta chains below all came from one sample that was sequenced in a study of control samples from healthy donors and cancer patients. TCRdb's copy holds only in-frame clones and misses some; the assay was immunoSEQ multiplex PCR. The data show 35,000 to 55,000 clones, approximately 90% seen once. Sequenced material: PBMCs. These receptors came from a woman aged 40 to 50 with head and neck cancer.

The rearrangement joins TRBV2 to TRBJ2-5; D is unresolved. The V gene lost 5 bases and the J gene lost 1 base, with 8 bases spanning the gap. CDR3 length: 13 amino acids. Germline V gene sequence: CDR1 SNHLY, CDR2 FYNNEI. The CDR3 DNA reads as TGTGCCAGCAGTAGGGCTGGCCAAGAGACCCAGTACTTC. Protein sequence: CASSRAGQETQYF.

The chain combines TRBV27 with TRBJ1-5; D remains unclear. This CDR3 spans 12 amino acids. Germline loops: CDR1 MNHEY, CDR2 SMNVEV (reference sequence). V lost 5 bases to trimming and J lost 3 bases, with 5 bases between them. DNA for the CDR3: TGTGCCAGCAGTCCCCTCAATCAGCCCCAGCATTTT. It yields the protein CASSPLNQPQHF.

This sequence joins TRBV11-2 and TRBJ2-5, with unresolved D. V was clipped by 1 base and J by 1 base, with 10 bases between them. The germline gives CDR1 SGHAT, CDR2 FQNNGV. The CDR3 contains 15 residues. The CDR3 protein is CASSLVVSTQETQYF. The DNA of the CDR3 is TGTGCCAGCAGCTTAGTTGTGTCGACCCAAGAGACCCAGTACTTC.

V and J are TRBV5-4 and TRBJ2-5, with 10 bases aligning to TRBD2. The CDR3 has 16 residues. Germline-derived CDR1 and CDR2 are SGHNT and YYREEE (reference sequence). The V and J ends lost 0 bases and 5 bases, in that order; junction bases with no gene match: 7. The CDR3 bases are TGTGCCAGCAGCTTGGAGCCAGCGGGGGGGCGGGAGACCCAGTACTTC. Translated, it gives CASSLEPAGGRETQYF.

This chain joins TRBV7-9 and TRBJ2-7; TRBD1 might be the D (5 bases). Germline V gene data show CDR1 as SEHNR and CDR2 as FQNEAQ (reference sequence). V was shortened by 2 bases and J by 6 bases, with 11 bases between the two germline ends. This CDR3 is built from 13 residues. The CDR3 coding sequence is TGTGCCAGCAGCTTATCCCAGGGCGGCGAGCAGTACTTC. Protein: CASSLSQGGEQYF.

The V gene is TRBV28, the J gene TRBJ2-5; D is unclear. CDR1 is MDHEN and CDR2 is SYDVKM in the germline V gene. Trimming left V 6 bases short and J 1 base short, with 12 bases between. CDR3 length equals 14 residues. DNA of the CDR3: TGTGCCAGCAGACTTGCCGCCGTCCAAGAGACCCAGTACTTC. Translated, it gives CASRLAAVQETQYF.

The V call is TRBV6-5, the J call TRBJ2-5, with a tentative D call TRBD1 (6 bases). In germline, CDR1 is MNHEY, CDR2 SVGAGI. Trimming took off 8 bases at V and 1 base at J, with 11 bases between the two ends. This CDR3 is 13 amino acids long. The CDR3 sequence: CASAPDSQETQYF. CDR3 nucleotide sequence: TGTGCCAGCGCTCCGGACAGCCAAGAGACCCAGTACTTC.

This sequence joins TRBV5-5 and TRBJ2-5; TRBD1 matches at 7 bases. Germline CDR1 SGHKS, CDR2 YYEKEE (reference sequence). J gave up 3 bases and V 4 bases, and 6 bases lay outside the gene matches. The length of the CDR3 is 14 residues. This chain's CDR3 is CASSLDGQEETQYF. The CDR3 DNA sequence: TGTGCCAGCAGCCTAGATGGACAGGAAGAGACCCAGTACTTC.

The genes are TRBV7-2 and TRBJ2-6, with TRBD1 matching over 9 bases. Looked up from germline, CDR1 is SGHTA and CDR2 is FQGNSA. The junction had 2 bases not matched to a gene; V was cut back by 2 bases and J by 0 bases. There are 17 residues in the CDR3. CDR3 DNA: TGTGCCAGCAGCTTAAGGACAGGGGTCTCTGGGGCCAACGTCCTGACTTTC. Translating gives CASSLRTGVSGANVLTF.

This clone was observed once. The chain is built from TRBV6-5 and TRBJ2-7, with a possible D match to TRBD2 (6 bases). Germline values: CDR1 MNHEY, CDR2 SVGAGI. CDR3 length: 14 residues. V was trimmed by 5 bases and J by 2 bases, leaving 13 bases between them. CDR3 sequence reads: CASSTTAGPYEQYF. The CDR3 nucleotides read TGTGCCAGCAGTACCACCGCGGGACCCTACGAGCAGTACTTC.

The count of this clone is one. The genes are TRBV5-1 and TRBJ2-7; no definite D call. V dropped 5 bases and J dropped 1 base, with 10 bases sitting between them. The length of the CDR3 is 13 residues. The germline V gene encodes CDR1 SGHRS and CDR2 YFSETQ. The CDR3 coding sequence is TGCGCCAGCAGAATCTCCACTTCCTACGAGCAGTACTTC. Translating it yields CASRISTSYEQYF.

Written as DNA, the CDR3 is TGTGCCAGCAGCTTGGCCGTGACAGGATATGGCTACACCTTC. Its protein product is CASSLAVTGYGYTF. The chain is built from TRBV5-4 and TRBJ1-2; tentative D call: TRBD1 (6 bases). Germline V gives CDR1 SGHNT, CDR2 YYREEE (reference sequence). The CDR3 contains 14 residues. The ends were cut back, 0 bases at V and 5 bases at J, with 11 bases in the middle.

The CDR3 reads CASSQASGGPSGELFF. CDR3 DNA: TGTGCCAGCAGCCAAGCTAGCGGGGGGCCTTCCGGGGAGCTGTTTTTT. J is TRBJ2-2 and V is TRBV3-1 (or the pseudogene TRBV3-2); 11 positions agree with TRBD2. The CDR3 runs 16 residues. CDR1 and CDR2 (germline): LGHDT, YNNKEL (reference sequence). The trim removed 1 base at V and 6 bases at J, leaving 4 bases unmatched.

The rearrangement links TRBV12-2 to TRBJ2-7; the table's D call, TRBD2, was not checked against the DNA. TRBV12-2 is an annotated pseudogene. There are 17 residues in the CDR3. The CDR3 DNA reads TGTGCAAGTCGCCTGCCTGGCGGGGGGGCCCTGACCTACGAGCAGTACTTC. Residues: CASRLPGGGALTYEQYF.

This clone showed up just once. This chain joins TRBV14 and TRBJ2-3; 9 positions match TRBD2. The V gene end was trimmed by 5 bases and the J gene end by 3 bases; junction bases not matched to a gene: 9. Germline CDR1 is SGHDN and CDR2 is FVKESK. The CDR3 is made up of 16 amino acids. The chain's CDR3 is CASSSLAGAGTDTQYF. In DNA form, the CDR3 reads TGTGCCAGCAGCTCGTTAGCGGGAGCGGGGACAGATACGCAGTATTTT.